Sequencing of this TCR beta chain was carried out in a study of tumor and adjacent non-tumor tissue in lung cancer. Notes on the study in general: Top 100 clones took a larger repertoire share in normal lung.

Turning to this clonotype: The antigen remains undetermined. An end of the junction differs from the germline gene, which may be a read error.

CDR1 and CDR2 from the germline V gene are SGHAT and FQNNGV. This CDR3 has 15 residues. This sample's RNA came from whole unsorted tissue. Three rounds of nested PCR, following a modified ARM-PCR protocol, produced the TCRbeta library. MiXCR, run by TCRdb on the multiplex PCR reads, gives a single entry per CDR3 protein. Of roughly 67,000 distinct CDR3 sequences in the sample, just under 60% are singletons; the top ten hold roughly a fifth. The sequenced sample was lung tumor tissue. V and J are TRBV11-2 and TRBJ2-4; D may be TRBD1 (6 bases). The sequence derives from a man in his forties or fifties with non-small cell lung cancer. CDR3 sequence: CAGSRTVEAQNIQYF. The CDR3 DNA reads as TGTGCCGGCAGCCGGACAGTGGAGGCCCAAAACATTCAGTACTTC.